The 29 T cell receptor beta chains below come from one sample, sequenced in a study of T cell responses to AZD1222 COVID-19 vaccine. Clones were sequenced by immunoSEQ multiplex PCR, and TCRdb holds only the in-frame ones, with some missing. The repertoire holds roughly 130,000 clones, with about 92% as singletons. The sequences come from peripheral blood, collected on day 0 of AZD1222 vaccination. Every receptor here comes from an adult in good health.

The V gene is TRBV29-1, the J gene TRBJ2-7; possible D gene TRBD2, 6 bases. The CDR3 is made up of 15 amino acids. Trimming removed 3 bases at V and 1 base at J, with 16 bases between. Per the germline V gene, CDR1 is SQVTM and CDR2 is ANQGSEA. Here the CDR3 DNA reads TGCAGCGTTGATAGGGAGGCTGGGGCTTCCTACGAGCAGTACTTC. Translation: CSVDREAGASYEQYF.

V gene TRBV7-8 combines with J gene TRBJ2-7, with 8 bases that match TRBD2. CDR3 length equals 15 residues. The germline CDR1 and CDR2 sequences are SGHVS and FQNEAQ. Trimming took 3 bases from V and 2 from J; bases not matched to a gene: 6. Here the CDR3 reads CASSFGGGVTYEQYF. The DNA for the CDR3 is TGTGCCAGCAGCTTCGGGGGGGGAGTTACCTACGAGCAGTACTTC.

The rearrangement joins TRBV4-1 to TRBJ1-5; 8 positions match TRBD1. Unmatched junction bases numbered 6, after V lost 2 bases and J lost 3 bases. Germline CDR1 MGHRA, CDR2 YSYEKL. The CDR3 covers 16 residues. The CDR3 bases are TGCGCCAGCAGCCAATACCCACAGGGGGTCAATCAGCCCCAGCATTTT. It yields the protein CASSQYPQGVNQPQHF.

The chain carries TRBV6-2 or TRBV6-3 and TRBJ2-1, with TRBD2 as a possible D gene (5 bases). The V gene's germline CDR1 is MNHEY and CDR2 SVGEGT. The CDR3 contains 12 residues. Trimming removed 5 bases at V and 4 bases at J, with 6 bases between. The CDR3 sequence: CASSPGYNEQFF. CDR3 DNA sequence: TGTGCCAGCAGTCCGGGATACAATGAGCAGTTCTTC.

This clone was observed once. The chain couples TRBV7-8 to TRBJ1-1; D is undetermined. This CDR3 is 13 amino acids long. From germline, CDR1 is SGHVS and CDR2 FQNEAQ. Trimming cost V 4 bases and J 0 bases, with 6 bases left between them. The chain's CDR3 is CASSSTVNTEAFF. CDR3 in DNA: TGTGCCAGCAGCTCGACGGTGAACACTGAAGCTTTCTTT.

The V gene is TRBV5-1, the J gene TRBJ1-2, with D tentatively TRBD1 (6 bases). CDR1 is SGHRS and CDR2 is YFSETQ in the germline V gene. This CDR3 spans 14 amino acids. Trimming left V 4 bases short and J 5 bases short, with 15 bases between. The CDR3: CASSLGHVEYGYTF. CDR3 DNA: TGCGCCAGCAGCCTGGGACACGTTGAGTATGGCTACACCTTC.

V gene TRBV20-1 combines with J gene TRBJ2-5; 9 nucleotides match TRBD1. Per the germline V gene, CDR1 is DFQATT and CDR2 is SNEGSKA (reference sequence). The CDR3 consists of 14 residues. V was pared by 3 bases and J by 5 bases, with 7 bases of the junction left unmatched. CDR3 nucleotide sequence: TGCAGTGCTAGTCCCCGGGACAGGGACGAGACCCAGTACTTC. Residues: CSASPRDRDETQYF.

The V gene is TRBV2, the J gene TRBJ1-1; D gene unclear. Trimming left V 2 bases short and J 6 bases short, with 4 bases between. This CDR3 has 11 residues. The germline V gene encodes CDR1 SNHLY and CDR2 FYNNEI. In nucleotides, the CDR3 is TGTGCCAGCAGTGAATTATCTGAAGCTTTCTTT. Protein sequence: CASSELSEAFF.

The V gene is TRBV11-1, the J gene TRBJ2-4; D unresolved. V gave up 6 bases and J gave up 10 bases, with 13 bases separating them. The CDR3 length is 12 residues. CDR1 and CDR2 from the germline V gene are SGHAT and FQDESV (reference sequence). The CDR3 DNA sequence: TGTGCCAGCAGGGACCCCGGTGGGATTCAGTACTTC. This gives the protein CASRDPGGIQYF. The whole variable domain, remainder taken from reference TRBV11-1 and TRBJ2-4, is EAEVAQSPRYKITEKSQAVAFWCDPISGHATLYWYRQILGQGPELLVQFQDESVVDDSQLPKDRFSAERLKGVDSTLKIQPAELGDSAMYLCASRDPGGIQYFGAGTRLSVL.

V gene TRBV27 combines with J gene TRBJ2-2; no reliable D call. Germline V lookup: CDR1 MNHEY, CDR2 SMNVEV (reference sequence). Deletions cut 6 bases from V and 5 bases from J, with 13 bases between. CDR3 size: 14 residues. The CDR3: CASSPGVRTGELFF. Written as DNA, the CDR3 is TGTGCCAGCAGCCCTGGGGTCCGAACCGGGGAGCTGTTTTTT.

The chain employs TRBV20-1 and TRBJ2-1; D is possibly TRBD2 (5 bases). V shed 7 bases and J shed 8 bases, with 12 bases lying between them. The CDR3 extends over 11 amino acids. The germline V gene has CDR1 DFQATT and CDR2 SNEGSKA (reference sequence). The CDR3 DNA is TGCAGTGAGCTGGACGGGGATGAGCAGTTCTTC. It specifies CSELDGDEQFF.

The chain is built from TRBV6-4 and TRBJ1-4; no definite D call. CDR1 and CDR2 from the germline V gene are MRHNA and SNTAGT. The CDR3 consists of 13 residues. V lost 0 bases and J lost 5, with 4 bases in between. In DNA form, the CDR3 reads TGTGCCAGCAGTGACTCCGAGAATGAAAAACTGTTTTTT. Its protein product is CASSDSENEKLFF.

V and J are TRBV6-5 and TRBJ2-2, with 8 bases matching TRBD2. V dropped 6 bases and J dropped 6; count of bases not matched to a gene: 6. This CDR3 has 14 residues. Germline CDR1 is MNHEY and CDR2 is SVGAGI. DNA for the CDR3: TGTGCCAGCAGGGCCGGACTAGCCCCCGGGGAGCTGTTTTTT. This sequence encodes CASRAGLAPGELFF.

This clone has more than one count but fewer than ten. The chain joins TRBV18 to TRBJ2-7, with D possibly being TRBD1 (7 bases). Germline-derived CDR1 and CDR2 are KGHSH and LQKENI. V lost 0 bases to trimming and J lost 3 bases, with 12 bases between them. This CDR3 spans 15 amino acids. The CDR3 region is CASSPPSQGGYEQYF. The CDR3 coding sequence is TGTGCCAGCTCACCACCGTCCCAGGGGGGCTACGAGCAGTACTTC.

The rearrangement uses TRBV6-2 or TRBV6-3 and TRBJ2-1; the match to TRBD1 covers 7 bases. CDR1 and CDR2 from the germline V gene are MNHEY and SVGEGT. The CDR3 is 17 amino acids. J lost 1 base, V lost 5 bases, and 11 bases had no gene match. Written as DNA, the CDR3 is TGTGCCAGCAGTGTAATACAGGGGATCCCGTCCTACAATGAGCAGTTCTTC. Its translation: CASSVIQGIPSYNEQFF.

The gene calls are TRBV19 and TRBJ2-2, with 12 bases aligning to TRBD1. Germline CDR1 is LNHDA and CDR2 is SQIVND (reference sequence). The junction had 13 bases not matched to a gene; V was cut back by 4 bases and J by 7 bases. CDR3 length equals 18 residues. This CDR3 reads CASSRSGQGAFISGELFF. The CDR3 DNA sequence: TGTGCCAGTAGTAGATCGGGACAGGGGGCGTTTATTAGCGGGGAGCTGTTTTTT.

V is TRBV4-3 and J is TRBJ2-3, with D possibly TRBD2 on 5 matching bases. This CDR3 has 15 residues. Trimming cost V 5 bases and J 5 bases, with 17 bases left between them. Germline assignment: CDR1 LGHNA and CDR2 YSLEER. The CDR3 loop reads CASSNVAIRGDTQYF. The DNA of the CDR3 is TGCGCCAGCAGCAATGTGGCGATACGGGGAGATACGCAGTATTTT.

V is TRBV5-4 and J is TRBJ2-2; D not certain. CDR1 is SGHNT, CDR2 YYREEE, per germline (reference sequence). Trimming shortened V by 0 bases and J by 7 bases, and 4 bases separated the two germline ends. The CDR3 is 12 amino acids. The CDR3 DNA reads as TGTGCCAGCAGCTTGGTGAGCGGGGAGCTGTTTTTT. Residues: CASSLVSGELFF.

CDR3 residues: CASSASGLAEETQYF. CDR3 DNA: TGTGCCAGCAGCGCATCGGGACTAGCGGAAGAGACCCAGTACTTC. V and J are TRBV9 and TRBJ2-5; 11 nucleotides agree with TRBD2. The CDR3 sequence is 15 residues long. V trimming: 3 bases; J trimming: 3 bases; junction bases outside the gene matches: 4. Germline V CDR1 and CDR2: SGDLS, YYNGEE.

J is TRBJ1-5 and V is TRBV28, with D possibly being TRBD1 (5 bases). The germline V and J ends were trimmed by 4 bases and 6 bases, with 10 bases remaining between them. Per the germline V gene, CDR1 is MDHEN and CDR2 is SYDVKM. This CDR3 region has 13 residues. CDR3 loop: CASSSPGPQPQHF. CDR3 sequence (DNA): TGTGCCAGCAGTTCGCCAGGGCCTCAGCCCCAGCATTTT. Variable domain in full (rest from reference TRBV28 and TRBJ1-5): DVKVTQSSRYLVKRTGEKVFLECVQDMDHENMFWYRQDPGLGLRLIYFSYDVKMKEKGDIPEGYSVSREKKERFSLILESASTNQTSMYLCASSSPGPQPQHFGDGTRLSIL.

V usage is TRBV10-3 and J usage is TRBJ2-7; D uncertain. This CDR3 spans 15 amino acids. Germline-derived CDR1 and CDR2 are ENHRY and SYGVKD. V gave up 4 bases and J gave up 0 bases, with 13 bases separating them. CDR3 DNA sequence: TGTGCCATCAGTGTTTCTGGGGTCGGCTCCTACGAGCAGTACTTC. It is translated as CAISVSGVGSYEQYF.

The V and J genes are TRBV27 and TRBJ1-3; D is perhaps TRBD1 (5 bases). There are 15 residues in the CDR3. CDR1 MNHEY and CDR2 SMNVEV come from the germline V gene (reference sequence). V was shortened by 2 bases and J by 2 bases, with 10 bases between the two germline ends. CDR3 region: CASSLEGTPGNTIYF. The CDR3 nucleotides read TGTGCCAGCAGTTTAGAGGGGACCCCTGGAAACACCATATATTTT.

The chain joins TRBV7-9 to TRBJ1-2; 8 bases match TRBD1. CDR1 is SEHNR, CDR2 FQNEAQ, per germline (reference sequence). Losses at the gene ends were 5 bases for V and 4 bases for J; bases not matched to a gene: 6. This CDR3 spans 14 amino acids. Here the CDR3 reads CASSPTDRAYGYTF. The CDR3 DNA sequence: TGTGCCAGCAGCCCTACGGACAGGGCCTATGGCTACACCTTC. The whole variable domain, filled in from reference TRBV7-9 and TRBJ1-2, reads DTGVSQNPRHKITKRGQNVTFRCDPISEHNRLYWYRQTLGQGPEFLTYFQNEAQLEKSRLLSDRFSAERPKGSFSTLEIQRTEQGDSAMYLCASSPTDRAYGYTFGSGTRLTVV.

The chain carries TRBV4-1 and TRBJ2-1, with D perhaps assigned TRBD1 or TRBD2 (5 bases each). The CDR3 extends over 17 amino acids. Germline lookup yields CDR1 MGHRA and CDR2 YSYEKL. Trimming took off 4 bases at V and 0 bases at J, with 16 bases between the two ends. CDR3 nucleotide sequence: TGCGCCAGCAGCCCTAACCCCGGGGCCAGCTCCTACAATGAGCAGTTCTTC. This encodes CASSPNPGASSYNEQFF.

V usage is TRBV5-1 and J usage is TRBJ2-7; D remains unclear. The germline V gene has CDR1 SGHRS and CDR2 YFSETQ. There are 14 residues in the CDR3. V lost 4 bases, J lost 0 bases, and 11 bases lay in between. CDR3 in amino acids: CASSPSRPSYEQYF. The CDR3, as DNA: TGCGCCAGCAGCCCGTCTAGACCCTCCTACGAGCAGTACTTC.

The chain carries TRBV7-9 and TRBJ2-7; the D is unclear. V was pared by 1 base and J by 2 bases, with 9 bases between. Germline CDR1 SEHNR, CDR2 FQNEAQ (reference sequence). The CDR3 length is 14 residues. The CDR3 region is CASSLGAATYEQYF. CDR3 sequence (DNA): TGTGCCAGCAGCTTAGGGGCGGCCACCTACGAGCAGTACTTC.

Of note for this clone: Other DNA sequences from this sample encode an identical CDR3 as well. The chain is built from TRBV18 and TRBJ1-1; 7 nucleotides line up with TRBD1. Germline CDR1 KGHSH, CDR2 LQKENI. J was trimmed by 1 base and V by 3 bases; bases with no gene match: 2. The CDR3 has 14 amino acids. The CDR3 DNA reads TGTGCCAGCTCACCCGGGACAGAGAACACTGAAGCTTTCTTT. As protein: CASSPGTENTEAFF.

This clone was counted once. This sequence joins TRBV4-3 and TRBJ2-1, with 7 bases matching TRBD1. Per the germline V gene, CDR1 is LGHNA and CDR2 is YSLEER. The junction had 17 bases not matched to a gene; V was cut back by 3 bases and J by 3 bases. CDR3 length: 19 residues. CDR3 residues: CASSHFVRDSSTGYNEQFF. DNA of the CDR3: TGCGCCAGCAGCCATTTCGTCCGGGACAGCTCTACGGGCTACAATGAGCAGTTCTTC.

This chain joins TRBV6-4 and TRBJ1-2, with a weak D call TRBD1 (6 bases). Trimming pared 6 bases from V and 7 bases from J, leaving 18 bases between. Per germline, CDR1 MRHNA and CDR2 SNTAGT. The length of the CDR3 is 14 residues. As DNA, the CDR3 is TGTGCCAGCAGCAAACTCCCAGGGGCAATTGGCTACACCTTC. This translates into CASSKLPGAIGYTF.